These 24 T cell receptor beta chains originate from one sample sequenced in a study of human T cells and chemical hapten exposure (dated by TCRdb to the early 2020s). Preparation of the library involved 5' RACE. These reads were obtained on an Illumina MiSeq. The public sequencing data were trimmed at Q25 with fastp and processed into clonotypes with MiXCR by TCRdb, which kept only in-frame beta chains. Identical CDR3 proteins give one entry, which carries the most common genes and DNA. Present in this sample are more than 75,000 distinct CDR3 sequences, approximately 16% of which were seen just once. In total, the top ten clones hold approximately 6.3% of the sample. Total RNA was extracted from unfractionated whole blood collected in Tempus Blood RNA tubes. Receptors were obtained from a female donor in good health.

This clonotype was recorded many times. The chain is built from TRBV6-2 or TRBV6-3 and TRBJ1-6; 7 bases match TRBD1. The CDR3 is 13 residues long. With 5 bases clipped from V and 7 bases from J, the junction kept 2 bases outside the gene matches. In germline, CDR1 is MNHEY, CDR2 SVGEGT. CDR3 sequence: CASSDRENSPLHF. The CDR3 DNA reads as TGTGCCAGCAGTGACAGGGAAAATTCACCCCTCCACTTT.

The gene calls are TRBV20-1 and TRBJ2-2, with 7 bases that match TRBD1. The CDR3 runs 16 residues. After removal of 0 bases from V and 3 bases from J, the junction contained 7 bases not matched to a gene. In germline, CDR1 is DFQATT, CDR2 SNEGSKA (reference sequence). CDR3 coding DNA: TGCAGTGCTAGAGATCTAAGGGACAGATACACCGGGGAGCTGTTTTTT. This codes for CSARDLRDRYTGELFF.

This clonotype was found a few times. CDR3 coding DNA: TGCAGCGTTGGTGGACAGGGTGGGGATACGCAGTATTTT. Protein: CSVGGQGGDTQYF. The genes are TRBV29-1 and TRBJ2-3, with 8 bases lining up with TRBD1. Germline V gene lookup returns CDR1 SQVTM and CDR2 ANQGSEA. V lost 4 bases and J lost 6; bases outside the gene matches: 6. The length of the CDR3 is 13 residues.

The rearrangement joins TRBV2 to TRBJ2-6; D could derive from TRBD1 or TRBD2 (5 bases each). Trimming pared 6 bases from V and 4 bases from J, leaving 7 bases between. The germline CDR1 and CDR2 sequences are SNHLY and FYNNEI. The CDR3 is 13 amino acids. CDR3 in amino acids: CASRGTGANVLTF. Written as DNA, the CDR3 is TGTGCCAGCAGAGGGACCGGGGCCAACGTCCTGACTTTC.

This chain joins TRBV20-1 and TRBJ2-3; TRBD1 or TRBD2 may be the D gene (6 bases each). Germline V CDR1 and CDR2: DFQATT, SNEGSKA (reference sequence). V gave up 0 bases and J gave up 5 bases, with 15 bases separating them. This CDR3 contains 15 residues. The CDR3 DNA reads as TGCAGTGCTAGAGAGTATAGGGGGGATGAAGATACGCAGTATTTT. It yields the protein CSAREYRGDEDTQYF.

This clonotype was counted a few times. The rearrangement joins TRBV4-3 to TRBJ1-2; D is unclear. The CDR3 is 16 amino acids. The germline V and J ends were trimmed by 4 bases and 1 base, with 16 bases remaining between them. Germline V gene data show CDR1 as LGHNA and CDR2 as YSLEER. The CDR3 loop is CASSPLVAGNNYGYTF. Written as DNA, the CDR3 is TGCGCCAGCAGCCCCCTTGTGGCAGGAAATAACTATGGCTACACCTTC.

The CDR3 here is CASTRGVAVNTGELFF. Here the CDR3 DNA reads TGTGCCAGCACACGGGGGGTAGCCGTTAACACCGGGGAGCTGTTTTTT. This sequence joins TRBV12-3 or TRBV12-4 and TRBJ2-2; TRBD2 aligns across 7 bases. After removal of 7 bases from V and 2 bases from J, the junction contained 10 bases not matched to a gene. CDR3 length equals 16 residues.

The chain links TRBV5-6 to TRBJ2-5; possibly TRBD1 or TRBD2 for D (6 bases each). Germline loops: CDR1 SGHDT, CDR2 YYEEEE. This CDR3 is 14 amino acids long. V was shortened by 0 bases and J by 5 bases, with 11 bases between the two germline ends. In DNA, the CDR3 is TGTGCCAGCAGCTTGGCCGGGGGCGCTGAGACCCAGTACTTC. As protein: CASSLAGGAETQYF.

The chain uses TRBV18 and TRBJ1-2; D ambiguous. The germline V gene has CDR1 KGHSH and CDR2 LQKENI. Trimming cost V 3 bases and J 7 bases, with 12 bases left between them. The CDR3 spans 13 residues. The DNA for the CDR3 is TGTGCCAGCTCACCGGACGGGATGGTTGGCTACACCTTC. It codes for CASSPDGMVGYTF. The whole variable domain, filled in from reference TRBV18 and TRBJ1-2, reads NAGVMQNPRHLVRRRGQEARLRCSPMKGHSHVYWYRQLPEEGLKFMVYLQKENIIDESGMPKERFSAEFPKEGPSILRIQQVVRGDSAAYFCASSPDGMVGYTFGSGTRLTVV.

The J gene is TRBJ2-3, the V gene TRBV10-2, with TRBD1 identical over 9 bases. The junction had 7 bases not matched to a gene; V was cut back by 6 bases and J by 3 bases. CDR3 length: 15 residues. Germline V lookup: CDR1 WSHSY, CDR2 SAAADI. CDR3 region: CASRPGQGSTDTQYF. DNA for the CDR3: TGCGCCAGCAGACCCGGACAGGGGTCGACAGATACGCAGTATTTT.

V gene TRBV12-3 or TRBV12-4 combines with J gene TRBJ1-2; 9 bases are a match to TRBD1. After removal of 6 bases from V and 4 bases from J, the junction contained 0 bases not matched to a gene. The CDR3 is 12 residues long. The CDR3 nucleotides are TGTGCCAGCAGGGGACAGGGCTATGGCTACACCTTC. Its translation is CASRGQGYGYTF.

The sample holds a few counts of this clonotype. The J gene is TRBJ2-7, the V gene TRBV7-6, with 8 bases that match TRBD1. CDR3 size: 13 residues. V lost 5 bases, J lost 7 bases, and 7 bases stayed unmatched. Per the germline V gene, CDR1 is SGHVS and CDR2 is FNYEAQ. This chain's CDR3 is CASSPRTGREQYF. CDR3 sequence (DNA): TGTGCCAGCAGCCCCCGGACAGGGCGGGAGCAGTACTTC.

The chain combines TRBV25-1 with TRBJ1-2; D remains unclear. V lost 5 bases, J lost 3 bases, and 7 bases lay in between. The CDR3 has 12 amino acids. The V gene's germline CDR1 is MGHDK and CDR2 SYGVNS. Here the CDR3 reads CASSLQDYGYTF. The CDR3 DNA sequence: TGTGCCAGCAGTCTCCAGGACTATGGCTACACCTTC.

The V call is TRBV12-3 or TRBV12-4, the J call TRBJ2-3; a weak D match, TRBD1 (7 bases). V was cut by 5 bases and J by 1 base, with 19 bases left in between. The CDR3 extends over 17 amino acids. The CDR3 coding sequence is TGTGCCAGCAGTACACAAAGGGGGGACAGACGCACAGATACGCAGTATTTT. Translating gives CASSTQRGDRRTDTQYF.

This clonotype was observed at least ten times. The rearrangement joins TRBV30 to TRBJ1-5, with 8 nucleotides matching TRBD1. Germline V gives CDR1 GTSNPN, CDR2 SVGIG (reference sequence). After removal of 1 base from V and 7 bases from J, the junction contained 9 bases not matched to a gene. This CDR3 spans 15 amino acids. The CDR3: CAWSGARGQGQPQHF. In nucleotides, the CDR3 is TGTGCCTGGAGTGGGGCCAGGGGGCAAGGCCAGCCCCAGCATTTT. Supplemented by reference TRBV30 and TRBJ1-5, the full variable domain reads SQTIHQWPATLVQPVGSPLSLECTVEGTSNPNLYWYRQAAGRGLQLLFYSVGIGQISSEVPQNLSASRPQDRQFILSSKKLLLSDSGFYLCAWSGARGQGQPQHFGDGTRLSIL.

J is TRBJ1-4 and V is TRBV12-3 or TRBV12-4; unclear D gene. The CDR3 consists of 12 residues. V was clipped by 3 bases and J by 5 bases, with 4 bases between them. CDR3 loop: CASSFGNEKLFF. CDR3 nucleotides: TGTGCCAGCAGTTTCGGGAATGAAAAACTGTTTTTT.

This clonotype occurred a few times. The V call is TRBV7-2, the J call TRBJ2-5; 7 nucleotides agree with TRBD2. Germline V lookup: CDR1 SGHTA, CDR2 FQGNSA. The CDR3 covers 15 residues. V lost 0 bases to trimming and J lost 1 base; unmatched junction nucleotides: 2. The CDR3 DNA sequence: TGTGCCAGCAGCTTAGCTTGGGGGGGCCAAGAGACCCAGTACTTC. Translation: CASSLAWGGQETQYF.

This clonotype came up a few times. The genes are TRBV18 and TRBJ2-1; 8 bases match TRBD2. V lost 3 bases, J lost 9 bases, and 4 bases stayed unmatched. Germline V gene lookup returns CDR1 KGHSH and CDR2 LQKENI. This CDR3 comprises 13 residues. The CDR3 nucleotides read TGTGCCAGCTCACCCCGGCGGGAGGCTGAGCAGTTCTTC. Protein: CASSPRREAEQFF. Filled out from reference TRBV18 and TRBJ2-1, the complete variable domain reads NAGVMQNPRHLVRRRGQEARLRCSPMKGHSHVYWYRQLPEEGLKFMVYLQKENIIDESGMPKERFSAEFPKEGPSILRIQQVVRGDSAAYFCASSPRREAEQFFGPGTRLTVL.

This clonotype has just a few counts. The chain joins TRBV11-2 to TRBJ1-1; D is unclear. V lost 5 bases and J lost 3, with 13 bases in between. This CDR3 has 14 residues. Germline assignment: CDR1 SGHAT and CDR2 FQNNGV. The CDR3 DNA reads as TGTGCCAGCAGCCACCAATTATCGGACACTGAAGCTTTCTTT. Protein sequence: CASSHQLSDTEAFF.

The CDR3 is CASSRPGPGQYF. CDR3 sequence (DNA): TGCGCCAGCAGCCGCCCCGGGCCTGGGCAGTACTTC. The genes are TRBV4-1 and TRBJ2-7; D unresolved. Germline CDR1 MGHRA, CDR2 YSYEKL. The length of the CDR3 is 12 residues. Between the trimmed V and J ends, which lost 4 bases and 9 bases, there was a span of 13 bases.

This clonotype has only a few counts. The chain employs TRBV30 and TRBJ1-5, with 7 bases fitting TRBD1. Germline V gene sequence: CDR1 GTSNPN, CDR2 SVGIG (reference sequence). The V segment lost 0 bases and the J segment 5 bases; nucleotides outside the gene matches: 7. This CDR3 has 15 residues. The CDR3 protein is CAWSVGGSFDQPQHF. CDR3 coding DNA: TGTGCCTGGAGTGTAGGGGGCTCTTTTGATCAGCCCCAGCATTTT.

V gene TRBV12-3 or TRBV12-4 combines with J gene TRBJ1-1, with TRBD1 as a possible D gene (5 bases). V lost 5 bases, J lost 0 bases, and 10 bases lay in between. This CDR3 spans 14 amino acids. The DNA for the CDR3 is TGTGCCAGCAGTCCAGGGAGCATGAACACTGAAGCTTTCTTT. It codes for CASSPGSMNTEAFF.

A few counts support this clonotype. This chain uses TRBV7-2 with TRBJ2-3; D is unclear. The CDR3 runs to 14 residues. Trimming removed 1 base from V and 1 base from J, with 6 bases in between. In germline, CDR1 is SGHTA, CDR2 FQGNSA. The CDR3 DNA follows: TGTGCCAGCAGCTTAGAGCCGGGCACAGATACGCAGTATTTT. Its protein product is CASSLEPGTDTQYF.

This clonotype showed up just a few times. V gene TRBV6-2 or TRBV6-3 combines with J gene TRBJ2-1, with D unclear. Germline CDR1 reads MNHEY; CDR2 reads SVGEGT. Deletions cut 7 bases from V and 3 bases from J, with 4 bases between. The CDR3 contains 11 residues. CDR3 sequence: CASTDYNEQFF. The CDR3 DNA reads TGTGCCAGCACCGACTACAATGAGCAGTTCTTC.